The 20 T cell receptor beta chains below all came from one sample that was sequenced in a study of T cell repertoires in cytomegalovirus infection. Their target antigens are unknown. Via MiXCR, TCRdb re-called the reads, giving one row per CDR3 protein. The sample carries about 400,000 distinct CDR3 sequences, roughly 36% recorded once. The sequencing used cultured PBMCs, collected from culture after CMV antigen stimulation. These receptors were taken from a human donor in good health (CMV status not recorded). Some clones in this sample may be carry-over from other donors' samples.

This clonotype was detected a few times. In nucleotides, the CDR3 is TGTGCCAGCGGGATACAGGGGATGGGATCACCCCTCCACTTT. This encodes CASGIQGMGSPLHF. The V gene is TRBV12-3 or TRBV12-4, the J gene TRBJ1-6; the match to TRBD1 covers 7 bases. There are 14 residues in the CDR3. The J segment lost 10 bases and the V segment lost 8 bases, leaving 11 bases of the junction unmatched.

The V call is TRBV24-1, the J call TRBJ2-1, with 9 bases that match TRBD1. V trimming: 3 bases; J trimming: 6 bases; junction bases outside the gene matches: 11. The CDR3 extends over 17 amino acids. CDR1 and CDR2 (germline): KGHDR, SFDVKD. CDR3 nucleotides: TGTGCCACCAGTGATGTGACAGGGGGGATTTGGTCCAATGAGCAGTTCTTC. This sequence encodes CATSDVTGGIWSNEQFF.

The chain combines TRBV28 with TRBJ1-4, with a weak D call TRBD1 (5 bases). The germline CDR1 and CDR2 sequences are MDHEN and SYDVKM. Trimming shortened V by 5 bases and J by 0 bases, and 13 bases separated the two germline ends. CDR3 size: 16 residues. CDR3 loop: CASSPQGGATNEKLFF. The DNA for the CDR3 is TGTGCCAGCAGTCCCCAGGGAGGGGCAACTAATGAAAAACTGTTTTTT.

This clonotype was found a few times. This rearrangement joins TRBV12-3 or TRBV12-4 to TRBJ2-3; 15 bases fit TRBD2. There are 15 residues in the CDR3. With 7 bases clipped from V and 5 bases from J, the junction kept 4 bases outside the gene matches. Written as DNA, the CDR3 is TGTGCCAGCATCCCGGGACTAGCGGGGGGAGATACGCAGTATTTT. It translates to CASIPGLAGGDTQYF.

This clonotype was found once. The chain links TRBV19 to TRBJ2-1; 13 bases are shared with TRBD2. V lost 7 bases, J lost 7 bases, and 10 bases stayed unmatched. This CDR3 contains 16 residues. Per the germline V gene, CDR1 is LNHDA and CDR2 is SQIVND (reference sequence). The CDR3: CASIPTPGLAGNEQFF. CDR3 DNA: TGTGCCAGTATCCCCACACCGGGACTAGCGGGAAATGAGCAGTTCTTC.

This clonotype was recorded a few times. The chain combines TRBV15 with TRBJ1-6; no firm D call. CDR1 is LNHNV and CDR2 is YYDKDF in the germline V gene (reference sequence). V was clipped by 1 base and J by 4 bases, with 14 bases between them. The CDR3 spans 17 residues. The CDR3 nucleotides are TGTGCCACCAGCAGAGGGAACCAAGCTACTTATAATTCACCCCTCCACTTT. It translates to CATSRGNQATYNSPLHF.

The chain combines TRBV19 with TRBJ2-7; D may be TRBD1 (6 bases). The V gene's germline CDR1 is LNHDA and CDR2 SQIVND (reference sequence). The V and J ends lost 5 bases and 7 bases respectively, with 15 bases between them. This CDR3 has 13 residues. CDR3 in amino acids: CASSHRVLEEQYF. The CDR3 DNA follows: TGTGCCAGTAGTCACAGGGTCCTTGAGGAGCAGTACTTC.

The chain links TRBV28 to TRBJ2-7; no reliable D call. The CDR3 length is 14 residues. Per the germline V gene, CDR1 is MDHEN and CDR2 is SYDVKM. V lost 4 bases and J lost 2, with 12 bases in between. In DNA form, the CDR3 reads TGTGCCAGCAGTTCCGGGTCCGTGGCCTACGAGCAGTACTTC. Translation gives CASSSGSVAYEQYF.

The chain joins TRBV4-1 to TRBJ2-1, with 8 bases matching TRBD2. The CDR3 consists of 17 residues. The J segment lost 7 bases and the V segment lost 0 bases, leaving 11 bases of the junction unmatched. Per the germline V gene, CDR1 is MGHRA and CDR2 is YSYEKL. The CDR3 region has the DNA TGCGCCAGCAGCCAAGAGCGGAAAGGACTAGCAGGGAATGAGCAGTTCTTC. Its protein is CASSQERKGLAGNEQFF.

The chain carries TRBV29-1 and TRBJ1-1; 9 bases match TRBD1. The CDR3 is made up of 13 amino acids. Trimming took 7 bases from V and 3 from J; bases not matched to a gene: 6. The germline V gene encodes CDR1 SQVTM and CDR2 ANQGSEA. The CDR3 here is CSAGRQGDTEAFF. The CDR3 DNA is TGCAGCGCCGGAAGACAGGGGGACACTGAAGCTTTCTTT.

The chain joins TRBV4-1 to TRBJ2-7; D perhaps matches TRBD1 (6 bases). Germline V CDR1 and CDR2: MGHRA, YSYEKL. The CDR3 sequence is 18 residues long. Trimming left V 1 base short and J 3 bases short, with 22 bases between. The CDR3 loop is CASSQGLLAQGTLYEQYF. The CDR3 nucleotides read TGCGCCAGCAGCCAAGGACTACTTGCACAGGGAACCCTCTACGAGCAGTACTTC.

This clonotype was recorded a few times. This rearrangement joins TRBV11-3 to TRBJ1-4; the D is unclear. Trimming left V 5 bases short and J 0 bases short, with 16 bases between. The CDR3 runs to 17 residues. Germline lookup yields CDR1 SGHNT and CDR2 YENEEA. The CDR3 DNA reads TGTGCCAGCAGCGCTGGCGGACCCTCTGCAACTAATGAAAAACTGTTTTTT. Encoded protein: CASSAGGPSATNEKLFF.

J is TRBJ2-5 and V is TRBV19; 7 bases agree with TRBD1. CDR3 length: 15 residues. CDR1 and CDR2 from the germline V gene are LNHDA and SQIVND (reference sequence). V shed 6 bases and J 2 bases; nucleotides not matched to a gene: 9. The CDR3 region is CASSRYPGQQETQYF. The CDR3, as DNA: TGTGCCAGTAGCAGGTACCCGGGACAGCAAGAGACCCAGTACTTC. Looking up the rest from reference TRBV19 and TRBJ2-5 gives the full variable domain: DGGITQSPKYLFRKEGQNVTLSCEQNLNHDAMYWYRQDPGQGLRLIYYSQIVNDFQKGDIAEGYSVSREKKESFPLTVTSAQKNPTAFYLCASSRYPGQQETQYFGPGTRLLVL.

This clonotype occurred many times. The V call is TRBV7-2, the J call TRBJ1-1; 10 bases are shared with TRBD1. Germline V CDR1 and CDR2: SGHTA, FQGNSA. The V and J ends lost 5 bases and 7 bases, in that order; junction bases with no gene match: 16. This CDR3 has 17 residues. The CDR3: CASSPVGTGAGRGEAFF. CDR3 coding DNA: TGTGCCAGCAGCCCAGTGGGGACAGGGGCTGGTAGGGGTGAAGCTTTCTTT. Complete variable domain (other parts from reference TRBV7-2 and TRBJ1-1): GAGVSQSPSNKVTEKGKDVELRCDPISGHTALYWYRQSLGQGLEFLIYFQGNSAPDKSGLPSDRFSAERTGGSVSTLTIQRTQQEDSAVYLCASSPVGTGAGRGEAFFGQGTRLTVV.

The V call is TRBV20-1, the J call TRBJ2-7; D is perhaps TRBD2 (6 bases). V was clipped by 3 bases and J by 2 bases, with 11 bases between them. The germline gives CDR1 DFQATT, CDR2 SNEGSKA (reference sequence). This CDR3 is built from 13 residues. CDR3 coding DNA: TGCAGTGCTAGTCGGGACTGGGCCTACGAGCAGTACTTC. Its translation: CSASRDWAYEQYF.

The V gene is TRBV5-1, the J gene TRBJ2-1, with 7 bases lining up with TRBD2. The V and J ends lost 4 bases and 9 bases, in that order; junction bases with no gene match: 10. Germline loops: CDR1 SGHRS, CDR2 YFSETQ. The CDR3 sequence is 14 residues long. In DNA form, the CDR3 reads TGCGCCAGCAGCCCCGGTCATATAGCGGGTGAGCAGTTCTTC. Its protein is CASSPGHIAGEQFF.

This clonotype was observed a handful of times. The gene calls are TRBV28 and TRBJ2-2; the match to TRBD2 covers 13 bases. This CDR3 contains 16 residues. Germline CDR1 MDHEN, CDR2 SYDVKM. J lost 5 bases, V lost 7 bases, and 7 bases had no gene match. The CDR3 region has the DNA TGTGCCAGCACCGGACTAGCGGGAGTTCTGACCGGGGAGCTGTTTTTT. Residues: CASTGLAGVLTGELFF.

This clonotype was picked up a small number of times. This chain joins TRBV7-2 and TRBJ2-5; D remains unclear. Germline lookup yields CDR1 SGHTA and CDR2 FQGNSA. V lost 2 bases and J lost 3, with 10 bases in between. CDR3 length: 14 residues. CDR3 amino acids: CASSLHNPEETQYF. The CDR3 DNA is TGTGCCAGCAGCTTACACAACCCTGAAGAGACCCAGTACTTC.

This clonotype came up a few times. The rearrangement links TRBV12-3 or TRBV12-4 to TRBJ2-1, with D uncertain. The CDR3 runs 14 residues. The V end was cut by 1 base, the J end by 7 bases, with 11 bases between. This CDR3 is CASSLGVSSNEQFF. DNA of the CDR3: TGTGCCAGCAGTTTAGGGGTATCATCGAATGAGCAGTTCTTC.

This chain uses TRBV6-2 or TRBV6-3 with TRBJ2-7, with D unclear. There are 14 residues in the CDR3. Germline V gene data show CDR1 as MNHEY and CDR2 as SVGEGT. V dropped 2 bases and J dropped 3 bases, with 11 bases sitting between them. CDR3 in amino acids: CASSYGQTFYEQYV. In DNA form, the CDR3 reads TGTGCCAGCAGTTACGGTCAGACTTTCTACGAGCAGTACGTC.